This TCR beta chain was found in a study of cytomegalovirus exposure and HLA in healthy donors. Study summary: Falling in the Caucasian-associated ancestry cluster were about 83% of a few hundred genotyped donors.

Whole-study findings and limits: What was likely a sequencing artifact was a cluster of highly shared sequence variants.

V lost 3 bases and J lost 3; bases outside the gene matches: 5. In germline, CDR1 is KGHSH, CDR2 LQKENI. This CDR3 is built from 15 residues. Concerning this clone itself: Its antigen is as yet unknown.

This PCR relied on a set of 60 Vbeta primers and 13 Jbeta primers. Using immunoSEQ multiplex PCR, the repertoire was profiled, and TCRdb retains in-frame clones only, with some absent. The sample lists 210,000 or so clones, roughly 90% seen once, with over 0.95% in the top ten. The sequenced sample was PBMCs. The V gene is TRBV18, the J gene TRBJ2-7, with 10 bases lining up with TRBD2. The sequence derives from a young woman in good health and CMV-seronegative. The CDR3 DNA sequence: TGTGCCAGCTCACCCGGAGCTAGCGGGGGCTACGAGCAGTACTTC. Protein: CASSPGASGGYEQYF. Together with reference TRBV18 and TRBJ2-7, the CDR3 gives the full variable domain: NAGVMQNPRHLVRRRGQEARLRCSPMKGHSHVYWYRQLPEEGLKFMVYLQKENIIDESGMPKERFSAEFPKEGPSILRIQQVVRGDSAAYFCASSPGASGGYEQYFGPGTRLTVT.